Here is one TCR beta chain with its context. Generated by immunoSEQ multiplex PCR, the TCRdb table keeps only in-frame clones and is missing some. The data contain over 25,000 clones, about 81% of them singletons. The CDR3 has 15 amino acids. CDR1 SGHAT and CDR2 FQDESV come from the germline V gene (reference sequence). The V segment lost 6 bases and the J segment 2 bases; nucleotides outside the gene matches: 5. This specimen belongs to a study of OX40 agonist ivuxolimab in advanced cancers. This specimen consisted of CD4+ or CD8+ T cells sorted from blood, obtained in a trial of the OX40 agonist ivuxolimab. The chain is built from TRBV11-1 and TRBJ2-1; the match to TRBD1 covers 9 bases. The receptor was derived from an adult with an advanced solid tumor such as melanoma, head and neck, liver or kidney cancer. CDR3 region: CASSYGTGTYNEQFF. The CDR3, as DNA: TGTGCCAGCAGTTATGGGACAGGGACCTACAATGAGCAGTTCTTC.